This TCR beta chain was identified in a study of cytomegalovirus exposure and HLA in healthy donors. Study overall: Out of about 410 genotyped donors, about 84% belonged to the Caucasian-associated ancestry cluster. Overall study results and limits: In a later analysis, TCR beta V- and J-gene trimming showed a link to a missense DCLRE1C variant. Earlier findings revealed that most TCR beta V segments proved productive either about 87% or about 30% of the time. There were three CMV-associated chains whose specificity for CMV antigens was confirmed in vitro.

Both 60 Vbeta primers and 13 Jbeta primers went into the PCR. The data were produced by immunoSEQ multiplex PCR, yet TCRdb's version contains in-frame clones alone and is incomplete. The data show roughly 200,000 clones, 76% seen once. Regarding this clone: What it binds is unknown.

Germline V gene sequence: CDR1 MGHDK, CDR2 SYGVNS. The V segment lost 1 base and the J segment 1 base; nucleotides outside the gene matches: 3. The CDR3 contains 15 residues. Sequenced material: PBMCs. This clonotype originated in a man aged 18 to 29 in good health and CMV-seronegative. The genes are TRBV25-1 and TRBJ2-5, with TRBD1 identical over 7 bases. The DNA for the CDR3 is TGTGCCAGCAGTGAATTCGGACAGGTCCAAGAGACCCAGTACTTC. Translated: CASSEFGQVQETQYF.